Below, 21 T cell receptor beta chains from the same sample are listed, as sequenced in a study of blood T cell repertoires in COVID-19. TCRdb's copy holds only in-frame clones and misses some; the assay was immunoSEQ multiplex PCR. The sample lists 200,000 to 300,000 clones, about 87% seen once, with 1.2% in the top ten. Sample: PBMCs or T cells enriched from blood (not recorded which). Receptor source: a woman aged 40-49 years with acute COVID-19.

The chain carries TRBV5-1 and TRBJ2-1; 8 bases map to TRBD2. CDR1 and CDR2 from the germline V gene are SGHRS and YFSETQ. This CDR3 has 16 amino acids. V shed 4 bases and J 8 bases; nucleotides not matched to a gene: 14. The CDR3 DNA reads TGCGCCAGCAGCAGATTAGCGGGAAGGGGTTTCGATGAGCAGTTCTTC. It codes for CASSRLAGRGFDEQFF.

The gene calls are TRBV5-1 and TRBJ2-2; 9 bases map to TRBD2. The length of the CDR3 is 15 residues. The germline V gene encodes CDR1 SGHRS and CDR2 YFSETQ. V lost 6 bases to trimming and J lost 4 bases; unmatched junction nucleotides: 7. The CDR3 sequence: CASTLSGSGTGELFF. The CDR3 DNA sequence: TGCGCCAGCACTCTTAGCGGGAGTGGCACCGGGGAGCTGTTTTTT. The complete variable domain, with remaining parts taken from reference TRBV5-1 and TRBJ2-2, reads KAGVTQTPRYLIKTRGQQVTLSCSPISGHRSVSWYQQTPGQGLQFLFEYFSETQRNKGNFPGRFSGRQFSNSRSEMNVSTLELGDSALYLCASTLSGSGTGELFFGEGSRLTVL.

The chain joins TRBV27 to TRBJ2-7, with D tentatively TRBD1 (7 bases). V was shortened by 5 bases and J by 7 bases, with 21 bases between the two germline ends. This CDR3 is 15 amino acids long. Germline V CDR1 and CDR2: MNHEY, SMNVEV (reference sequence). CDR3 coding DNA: TGTGCCAGCAGTACCCTGGGCAGGGGGGTTCCAGAGCAGTACTTC. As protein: CASSTLGRGVPEQYF.

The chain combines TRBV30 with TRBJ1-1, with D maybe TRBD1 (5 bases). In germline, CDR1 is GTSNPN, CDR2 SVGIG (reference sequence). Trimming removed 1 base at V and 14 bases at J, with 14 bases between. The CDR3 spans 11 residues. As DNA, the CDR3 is TGTGCCTGGAGTGGGGGCCCGAGTACGTTCTTT. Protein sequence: CAWSGGPSTFF.

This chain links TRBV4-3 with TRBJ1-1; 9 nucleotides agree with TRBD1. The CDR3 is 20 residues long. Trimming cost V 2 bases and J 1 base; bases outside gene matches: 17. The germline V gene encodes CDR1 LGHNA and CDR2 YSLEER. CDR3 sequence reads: CASSQLLTGGLISGNTEAFF. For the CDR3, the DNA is TGCGCCAGCAGCCAACTTCTAACAGGGGGCTTAATATCGGGGAACACTGAAGCTTTCTTT.

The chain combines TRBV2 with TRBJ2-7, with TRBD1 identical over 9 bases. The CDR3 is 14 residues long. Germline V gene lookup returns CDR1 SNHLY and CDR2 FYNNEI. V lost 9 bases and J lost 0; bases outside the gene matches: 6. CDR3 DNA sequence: TGTGCCAGTAGGCGGGGACAGGGCTCCTACGAGCAGTACTTC. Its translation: CASRRGQGSYEQYF.

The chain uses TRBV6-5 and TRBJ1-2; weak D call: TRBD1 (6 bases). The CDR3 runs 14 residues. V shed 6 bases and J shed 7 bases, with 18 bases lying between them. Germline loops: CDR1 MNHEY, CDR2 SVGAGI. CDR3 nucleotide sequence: TGTGCCAGCAGACGGGACATTGCTTCGGGTGGCTACACCTTC. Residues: CASRRDIASGGYTF.

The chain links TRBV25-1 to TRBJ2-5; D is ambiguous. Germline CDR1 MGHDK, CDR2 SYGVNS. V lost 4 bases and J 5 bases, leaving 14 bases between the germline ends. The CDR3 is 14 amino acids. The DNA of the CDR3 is TGTGCCAGCAGTGGTCAGGCACCCAGGGAGACCCAGTACTTC. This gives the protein CASSGQAPRETQYF.

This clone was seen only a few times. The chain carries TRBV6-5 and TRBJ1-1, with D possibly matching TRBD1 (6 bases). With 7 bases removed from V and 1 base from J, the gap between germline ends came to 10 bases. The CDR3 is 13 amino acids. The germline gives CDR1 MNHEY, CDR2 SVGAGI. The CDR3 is CASNRDPNTEAFF. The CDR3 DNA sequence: TGTGCCAGCAACAGGGACCCGAACACTGAAGCTTTCTTT.

The DNA of the CDR3 is TGTGCCAGCAGTTTCGGGGGAGCACGCGAGCAGTACTTC. Translating it yields CASSFGGAREQYF. The rearrangement joins TRBV27 to TRBJ2-7; D perhaps matches TRBD2 (6 bases). The ends were cut back, 3 bases at V and 6 bases at J, with 12 bases in the middle. CDR1 and CDR2 from the germline V gene are MNHEY and SMNVEV (reference sequence). CDR3 length: 13 amino acids.

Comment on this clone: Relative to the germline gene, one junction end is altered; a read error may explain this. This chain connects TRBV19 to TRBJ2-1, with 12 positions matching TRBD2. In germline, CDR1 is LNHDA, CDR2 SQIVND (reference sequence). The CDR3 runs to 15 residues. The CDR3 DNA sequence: TGTGCCAGCAGTATTGCTAGCGGGAGGGCTGATGAGCAGTTCTTC. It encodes CASSIASGRADEQFF.

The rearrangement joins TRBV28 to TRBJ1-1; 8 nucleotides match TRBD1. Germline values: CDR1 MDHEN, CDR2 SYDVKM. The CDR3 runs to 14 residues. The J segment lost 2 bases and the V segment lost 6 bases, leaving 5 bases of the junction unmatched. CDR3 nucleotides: TGTGCCAGCAGCCTCGGACAGGGTAACACTGAAGCTTTCTTT. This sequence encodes CASSLGQGNTEAFF.

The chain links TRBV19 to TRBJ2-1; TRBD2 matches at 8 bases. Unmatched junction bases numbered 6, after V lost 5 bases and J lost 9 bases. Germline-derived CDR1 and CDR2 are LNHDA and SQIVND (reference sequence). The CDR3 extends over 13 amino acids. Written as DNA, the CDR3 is TGTGCCAGTAGTTTTAGCGGGATAACTGAGCAGTTCTTC. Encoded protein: CASSFSGITEQFF.

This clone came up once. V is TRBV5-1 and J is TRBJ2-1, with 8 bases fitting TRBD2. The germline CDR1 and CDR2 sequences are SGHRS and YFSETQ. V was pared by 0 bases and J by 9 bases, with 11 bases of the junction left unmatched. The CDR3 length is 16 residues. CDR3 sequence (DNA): TGCGCCAGCAGCTTGGGGTCCGCGGGAGGATGGGGTGAGCAGTTCTTC. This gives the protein CASSLGSAGGWGEQFF.

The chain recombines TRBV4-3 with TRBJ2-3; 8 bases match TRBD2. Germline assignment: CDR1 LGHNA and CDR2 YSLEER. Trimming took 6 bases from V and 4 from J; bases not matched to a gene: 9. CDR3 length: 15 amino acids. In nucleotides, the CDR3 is TGCGCCAGCAGTCCCAGCGGGAGTGATTCAGATACGCAGTATTTT. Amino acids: CASSPSGSDSDTQYF.

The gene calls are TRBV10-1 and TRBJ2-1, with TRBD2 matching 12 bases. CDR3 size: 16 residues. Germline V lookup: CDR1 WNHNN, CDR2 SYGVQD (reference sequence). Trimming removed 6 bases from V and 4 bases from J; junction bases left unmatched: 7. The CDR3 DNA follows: TGCGCCAGCAGCCTGACCCTAGCGGGAGGGTACAATGAGCAGTTCTTC. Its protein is CASSLTLAGGYNEQFF.

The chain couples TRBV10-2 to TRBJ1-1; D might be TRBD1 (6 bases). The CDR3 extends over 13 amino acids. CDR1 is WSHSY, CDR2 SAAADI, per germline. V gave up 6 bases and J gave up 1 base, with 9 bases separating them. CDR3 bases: TGCGCCAGCAGCATGGGACAGAACACTGAAGCTTTCTTT. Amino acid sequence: CASSMGQNTEAFF.

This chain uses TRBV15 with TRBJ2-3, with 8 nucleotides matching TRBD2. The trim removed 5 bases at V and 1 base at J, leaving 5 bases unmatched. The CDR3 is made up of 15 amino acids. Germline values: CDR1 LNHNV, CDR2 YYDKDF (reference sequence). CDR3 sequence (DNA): TGTGCCACCAGCCTTAGCGGGACTCGCACAGATACGCAGTATTTT. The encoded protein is CATSLSGTRTDTQYF.

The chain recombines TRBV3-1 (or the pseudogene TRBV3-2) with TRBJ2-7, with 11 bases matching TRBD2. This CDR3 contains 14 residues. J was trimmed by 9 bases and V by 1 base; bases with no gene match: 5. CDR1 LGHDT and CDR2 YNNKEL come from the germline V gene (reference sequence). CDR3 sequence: CASSQGLAGLAQYF. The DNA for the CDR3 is TGTGCCAGCAGCCAAGGACTAGCGGGATTGGCGCAGTACTTC.

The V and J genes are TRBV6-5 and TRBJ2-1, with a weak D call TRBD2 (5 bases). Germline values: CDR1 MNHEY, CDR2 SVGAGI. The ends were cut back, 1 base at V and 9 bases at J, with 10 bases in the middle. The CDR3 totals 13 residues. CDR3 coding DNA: TGTGCCAGCAGTTACTTTACGGGATCTGAGCAGTTCTTC. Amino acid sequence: CASSYFTGSEQFF.

CDR3 in amino acids: CASSRLNRGDYGYTF. In DNA, the CDR3 is TGCGCCAGCAGCCGCCTAAACAGGGGCGACTATGGCTACACCTTC. The chain carries TRBV4-1 and TRBJ1-2; 7 bases align to TRBD1. The CDR3 contains 15 residues. Germline CDR1 reads MGHRA; CDR2 reads YSYEKL. Trimming took 4 bases from V and 3 from J; bases not matched to a gene: 8.